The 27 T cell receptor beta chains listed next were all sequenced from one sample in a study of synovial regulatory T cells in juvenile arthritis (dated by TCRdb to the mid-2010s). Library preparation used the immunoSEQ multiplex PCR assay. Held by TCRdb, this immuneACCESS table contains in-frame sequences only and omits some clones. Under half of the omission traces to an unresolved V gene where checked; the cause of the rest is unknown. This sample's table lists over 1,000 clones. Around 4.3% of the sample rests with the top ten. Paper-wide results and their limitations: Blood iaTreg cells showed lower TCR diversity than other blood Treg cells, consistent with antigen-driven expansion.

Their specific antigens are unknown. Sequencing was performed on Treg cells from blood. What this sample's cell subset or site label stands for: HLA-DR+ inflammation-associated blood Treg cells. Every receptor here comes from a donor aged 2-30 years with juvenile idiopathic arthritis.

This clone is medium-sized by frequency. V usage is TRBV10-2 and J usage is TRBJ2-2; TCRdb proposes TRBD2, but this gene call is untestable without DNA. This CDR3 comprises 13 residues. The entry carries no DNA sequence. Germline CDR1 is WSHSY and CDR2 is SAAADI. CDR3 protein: CASRIKAGGELFF.

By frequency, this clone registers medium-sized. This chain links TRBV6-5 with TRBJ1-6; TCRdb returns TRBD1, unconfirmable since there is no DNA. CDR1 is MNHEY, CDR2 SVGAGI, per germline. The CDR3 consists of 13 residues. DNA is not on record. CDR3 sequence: CASSFYRGSPLHF.

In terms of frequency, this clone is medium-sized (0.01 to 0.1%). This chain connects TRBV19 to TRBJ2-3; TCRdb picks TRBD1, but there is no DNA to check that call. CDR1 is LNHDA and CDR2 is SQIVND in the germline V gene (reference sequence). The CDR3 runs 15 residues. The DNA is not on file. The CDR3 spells CASRGTGSSTDTQYF.

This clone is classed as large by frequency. CDR3 sequence: CASSLTSWGGGEKLFF. V is TRBV7-6 and J is TRBJ1-4. Germline V gene sequence: CDR1 SGHVS, CDR2 FNYEAQ. CDR3 size: 16 residues. DNA is not recorded here.

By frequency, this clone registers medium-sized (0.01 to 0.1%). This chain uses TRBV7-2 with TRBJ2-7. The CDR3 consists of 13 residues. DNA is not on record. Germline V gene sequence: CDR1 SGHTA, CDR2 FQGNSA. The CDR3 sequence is CASSLVNLYEQYF.

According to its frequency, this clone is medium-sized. The CDR3 reads CASSLEHRASYNEQFF. The chain links TRBV7-2 to TRBJ2-1; checking the TCRdb D call of TRBD1 is not possible without DNA. Germline CDR1 reads SGHTA; CDR2 reads FQGNSA. The CDR3 spans 16 residues. The DNA is not on file.

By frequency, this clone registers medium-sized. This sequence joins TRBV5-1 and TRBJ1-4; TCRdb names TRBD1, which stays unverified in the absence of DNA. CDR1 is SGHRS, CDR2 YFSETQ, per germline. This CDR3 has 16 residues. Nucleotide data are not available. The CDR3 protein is CASSPLEQGNNEKLFF. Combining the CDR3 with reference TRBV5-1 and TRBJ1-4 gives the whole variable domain KAGVTQTPRYLIKTRGQQVTLSCSPISGHRSVSWYQQTPGQGLQFLFEYFSETQRNKGNFPGRFSGRQFSNSRSEMNVSTLELGDSALYLCASSPLEQGNNEKLFFGSGTQLSVL.

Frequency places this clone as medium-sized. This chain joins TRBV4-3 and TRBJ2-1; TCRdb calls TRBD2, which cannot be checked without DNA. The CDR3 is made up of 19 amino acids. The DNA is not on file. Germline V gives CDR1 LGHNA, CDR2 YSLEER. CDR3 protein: CASSQDIASLAGGYNEQFF.

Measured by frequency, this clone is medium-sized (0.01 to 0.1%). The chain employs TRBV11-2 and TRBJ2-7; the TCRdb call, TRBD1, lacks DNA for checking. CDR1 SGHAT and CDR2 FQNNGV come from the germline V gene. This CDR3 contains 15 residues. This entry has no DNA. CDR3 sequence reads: CASSLVSGGGYEQYF.

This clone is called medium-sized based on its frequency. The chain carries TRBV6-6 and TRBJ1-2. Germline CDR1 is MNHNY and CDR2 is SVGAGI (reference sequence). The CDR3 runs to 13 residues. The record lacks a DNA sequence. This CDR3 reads CASSLGGVGGYTF.

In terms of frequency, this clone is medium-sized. The CDR3 region is CASSYHDGPQPQHF. The chain couples TRBV6-9 to TRBJ1-5. Germline V lookup: CDR1 MNHGY, CDR2 SVAAGI. The CDR3 is 14 residues long. There is no recorded DNA.

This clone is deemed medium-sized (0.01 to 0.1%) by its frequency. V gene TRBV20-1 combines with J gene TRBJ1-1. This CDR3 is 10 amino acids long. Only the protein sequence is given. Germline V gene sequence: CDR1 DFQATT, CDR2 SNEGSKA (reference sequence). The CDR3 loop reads CSAERARDHF.

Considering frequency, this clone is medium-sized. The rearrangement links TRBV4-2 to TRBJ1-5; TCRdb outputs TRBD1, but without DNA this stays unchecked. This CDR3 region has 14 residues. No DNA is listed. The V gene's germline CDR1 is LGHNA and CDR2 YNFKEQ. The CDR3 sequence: CASSPGQPNQPQHF.

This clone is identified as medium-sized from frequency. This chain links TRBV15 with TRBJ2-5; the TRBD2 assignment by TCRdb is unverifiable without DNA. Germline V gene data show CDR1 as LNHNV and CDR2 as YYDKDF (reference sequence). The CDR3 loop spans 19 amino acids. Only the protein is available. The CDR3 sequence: CATSRSHSGTSGEQETQYF.

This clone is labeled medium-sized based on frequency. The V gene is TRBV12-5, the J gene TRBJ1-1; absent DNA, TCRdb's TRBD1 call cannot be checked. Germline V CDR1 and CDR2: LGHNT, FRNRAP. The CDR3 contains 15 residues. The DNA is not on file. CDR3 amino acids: CASGPYPQGSTEAFF.

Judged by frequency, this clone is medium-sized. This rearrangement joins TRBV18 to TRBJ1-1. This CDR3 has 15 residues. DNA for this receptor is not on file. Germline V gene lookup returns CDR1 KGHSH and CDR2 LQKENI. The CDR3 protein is CASSPGREGSTEAFF.

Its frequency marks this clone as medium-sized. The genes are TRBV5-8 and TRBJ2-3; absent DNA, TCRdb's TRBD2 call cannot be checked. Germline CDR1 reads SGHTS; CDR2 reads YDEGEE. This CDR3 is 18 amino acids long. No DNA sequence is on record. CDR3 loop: CASSLVAGVPKDTDTQYF.

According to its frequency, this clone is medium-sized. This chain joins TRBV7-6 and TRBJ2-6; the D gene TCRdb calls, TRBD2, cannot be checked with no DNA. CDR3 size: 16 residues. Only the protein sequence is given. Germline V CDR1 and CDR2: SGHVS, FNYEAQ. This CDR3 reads CASSGYSGLGANVLTF.

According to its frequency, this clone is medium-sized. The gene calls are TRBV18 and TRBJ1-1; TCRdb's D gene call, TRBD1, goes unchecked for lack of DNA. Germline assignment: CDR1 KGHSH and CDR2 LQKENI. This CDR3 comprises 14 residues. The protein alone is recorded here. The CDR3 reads CASSPKGVNTEAFF.

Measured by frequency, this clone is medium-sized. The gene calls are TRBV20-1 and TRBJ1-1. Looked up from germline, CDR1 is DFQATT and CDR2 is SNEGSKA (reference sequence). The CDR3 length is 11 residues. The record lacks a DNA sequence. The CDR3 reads CSARLTLIAFF.

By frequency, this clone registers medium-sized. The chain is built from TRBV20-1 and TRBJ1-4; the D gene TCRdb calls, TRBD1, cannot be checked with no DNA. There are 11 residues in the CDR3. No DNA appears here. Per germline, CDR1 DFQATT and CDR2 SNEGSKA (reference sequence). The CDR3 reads CSATRNEKLFF.

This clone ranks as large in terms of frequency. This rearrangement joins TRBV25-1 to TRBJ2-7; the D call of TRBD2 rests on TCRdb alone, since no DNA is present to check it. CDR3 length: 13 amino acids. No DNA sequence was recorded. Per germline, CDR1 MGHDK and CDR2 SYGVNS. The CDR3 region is CASSEVGSGEQYF.

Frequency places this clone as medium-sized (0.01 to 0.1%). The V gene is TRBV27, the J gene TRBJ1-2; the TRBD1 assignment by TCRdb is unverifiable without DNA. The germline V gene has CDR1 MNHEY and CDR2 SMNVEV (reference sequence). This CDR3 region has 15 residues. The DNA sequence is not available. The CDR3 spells CASSSATGGHYGYTF.

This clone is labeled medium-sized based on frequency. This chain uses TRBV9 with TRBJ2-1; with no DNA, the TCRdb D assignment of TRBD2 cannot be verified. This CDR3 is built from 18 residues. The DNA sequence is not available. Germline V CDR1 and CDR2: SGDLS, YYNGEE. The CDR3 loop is CASSADPRLTSGRGEQFF. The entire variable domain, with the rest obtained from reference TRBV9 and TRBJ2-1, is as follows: DSGVTQTPKHLITATGQRVTLRCSPRSGDLSVYWYQQSLDQGLQFLIQYYNGEERAKGNILERFSAQQFPDLHSELNLSSLELGDSALYFCASSADPRLTSGRGEQFFGPGTRLTVL.

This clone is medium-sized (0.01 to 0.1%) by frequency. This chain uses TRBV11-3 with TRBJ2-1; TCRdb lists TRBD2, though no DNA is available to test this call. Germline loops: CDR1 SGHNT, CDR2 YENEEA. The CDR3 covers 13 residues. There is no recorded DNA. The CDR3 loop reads CASSFSGGNEQFF.

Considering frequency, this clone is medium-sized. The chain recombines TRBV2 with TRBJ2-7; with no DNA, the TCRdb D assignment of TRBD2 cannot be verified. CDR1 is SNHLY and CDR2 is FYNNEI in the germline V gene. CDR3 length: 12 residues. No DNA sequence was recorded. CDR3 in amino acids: CASSDFPYEQYF.

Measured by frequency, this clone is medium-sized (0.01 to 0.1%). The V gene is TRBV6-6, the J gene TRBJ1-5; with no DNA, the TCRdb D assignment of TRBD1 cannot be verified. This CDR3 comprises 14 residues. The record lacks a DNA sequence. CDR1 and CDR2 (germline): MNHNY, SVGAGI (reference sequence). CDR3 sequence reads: CASSYGTGNQPQHF.